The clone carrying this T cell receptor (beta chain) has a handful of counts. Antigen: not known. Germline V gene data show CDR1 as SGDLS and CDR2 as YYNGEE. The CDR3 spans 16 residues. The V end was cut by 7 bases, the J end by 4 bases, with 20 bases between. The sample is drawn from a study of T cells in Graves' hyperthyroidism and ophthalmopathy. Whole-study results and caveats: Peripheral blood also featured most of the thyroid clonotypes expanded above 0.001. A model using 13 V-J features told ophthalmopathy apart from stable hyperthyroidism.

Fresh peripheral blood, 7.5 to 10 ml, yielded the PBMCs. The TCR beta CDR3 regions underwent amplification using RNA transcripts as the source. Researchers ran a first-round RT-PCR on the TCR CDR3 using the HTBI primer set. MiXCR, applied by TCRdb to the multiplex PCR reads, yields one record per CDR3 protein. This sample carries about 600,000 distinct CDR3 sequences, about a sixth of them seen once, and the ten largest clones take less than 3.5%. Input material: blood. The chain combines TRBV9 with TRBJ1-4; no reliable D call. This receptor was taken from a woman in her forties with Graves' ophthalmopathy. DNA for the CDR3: TGTGCCAGCGGTCGGGATGAGAGGGCGGTTAATGAAAAACTGTTTTTT. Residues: CASGRDERAVNEKLFF. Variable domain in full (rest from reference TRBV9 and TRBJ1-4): DSGVTQTPKHLITATGQRVTLRCSPRSGDLSVYWYQQSLDQGLQFLIQYYNGEERAKGNILERFSAQQFPDLHSELNLSSLELGDSALYFCASGRDERAVNEKLFFGSGTQLSVL.